The TCR beta chain described here comes from a study of breast tumors, draining lymph nodes, adjacent tissues. Samples came from axillary lymph nodes draining the breast cancer. MiXCR was run by TCRdb on the multiplex PCR reads, yielding one entry per CDR3 protein. The data hold 75,000 to 100,000 distinct CDR3 sequences, with about 21% observed a single time. Study-wide results and caveats: Tumor T cell lymph node origin was a supported hypothesis, not proven. Tumors had less TCR diversity than lymph nodes, more than nontumor tissue.

The germline V gene has CDR1 SNHLY and CDR2 FYNNEI. The CDR3 consists of 15 residues. V was trimmed by 0 bases and J by 6 bases, leaving 15 bases between them. This clonotype occurred many times. Its antigen is currently unknown. The clonotype comes from a female donor with breast cancer. Some clones in this sample may be carry-over from other donors' samples. V usage is TRBV2 and J usage is TRBJ2-7; perhaps D is TRBD1 or TRBD2 (7 bases each). Sample: axillary lymph node tissue. In DNA form, the CDR3 reads TGTGCCAGCAGTGAAGCGGGGAGGGGGCAAGGCGAGCAGTACTTC. It specifies CASSEAGRGQGEQYF.